Listed here are 30 T cell receptor beta chains from one sample, sequenced in a study of T cell changes during pregnancy in multiple sclerosis. The protocol was immunoSEQ multiplex PCR, while the TCRdb copy is restricted to in-frame clones and leaves out a portion. The sample yields roughly 20,000 clones, about 88% seen once. The sample here was CD8+ T cells from peripheral blood mononuclear cells, taken after pregnancy. Receptors originate from a female donor in good health, enrolled as a control in a pregnancy study.

The CDR3 here is CATSGREASNEQFF. Written as DNA, the CDR3 is TGTGCCACCAGCGGCAGGGAGGCTTCCAATGAGCAGTTCTTC. This chain uses TRBV15 with TRBJ2-1, with D possibly being TRBD2 (6 bases). The germline gives CDR1 LNHNV, CDR2 YYDKDF (reference sequence). The V gene lost 5 bases and the J gene lost 6 bases, with 14 bases spanning the gap. The CDR3 sequence is 14 residues long.

The chain recombines TRBV19 with TRBJ2-5, with a weak D call TRBD2 (5 bases). The germline CDR1 and CDR2 sequences are LNHDA and SQIVND (reference sequence). CDR3 length equals 15 residues. With 6 bases removed from V and 4 bases from J, the gap between germline ends came to 18 bases. The CDR3, as DNA: TGTGCCAGTAGCCCGGTTGTAGCGTCTACAGAGACCCAGTACTTC. This translates into CASSPVVASTETQYF.

The table lists this clone with a count of one. A read error may produce the germline difference seen at one junction end. J is TRBJ2-7 and V is TRBV19; D uncertain. This CDR3 comprises 13 residues. The germline CDR1 and CDR2 sequences are LNHDA and SQIVND (reference sequence). This CDR3 is CASSRAGAYEQYF. As DNA, the CDR3 is TGTGCCAGCAGTAGGGCAGGCGCGTACGAGCAGTACTTC.

This clone was recorded at least ten times. The rearrangement links TRBV6-4 to TRBJ2-1, with 11 bases fitting TRBD1. Germline CDR1 MRHNA, CDR2 SNTAGT. J lost 4 bases, V lost 0 bases, and 2 bases had no gene match. The CDR3 has 16 amino acids. In DNA, the CDR3 is TGTGCCAGCAGTGACTCGGGACAGGGGGATTACAATGAGCAGTTCTTC. Translation gives CASSDSGQGDYNEQFF.

CDR3 sequence: CATNGGLYEQYF. The CDR3 DNA follows: TGTGCCACCAACGGGGGGTTATACGAGCAGTACTTC. The V gene is TRBV2, the J gene TRBJ2-7; TRBD2 matches at 7 bases. This CDR3 has 12 amino acids. Germline CDR1 is SNHLY and CDR2 is FYNNEI. Trimming removed 10 bases from V and 4 bases from J; junction bases left unmatched: 7.

The chain carries TRBV5-8 and TRBJ2-1, with 8 bases fitting TRBD2. The CDR3 sequence is 14 residues long. V trimming: 2 bases; J trimming: 6 bases; junction bases outside the gene matches: 4. In germline, CDR1 is SGHTS, CDR2 YDEGEE. The DNA of the CDR3 is TGTGCCAGCAGCTTACGACTAGCGCTCAATGAGCAGTTCTTC. Translation gives CASSLRLALNEQFF.

The chain's CDR3 is CASSLGGGYSNQPQHF. The DNA for the CDR3 is TGTGCCAGCAGTTTAGGGGGGGGATATAGCAATCAGCCCCAGCATTTT. The chain uses TRBV27 and TRBJ1-5, with D tentatively TRBD1 (5 bases). This CDR3 has 16 residues. Germline V lookup: CDR1 MNHEY, CDR2 SMNVEV (reference sequence). Trimming pared 2 bases from V and 0 bases from J, leaving 11 bases between.

J is TRBJ1-2 and V is TRBV14; 8 bases line up with TRBD1. V shed 4 bases and J 2 bases; nucleotides not matched to a gene: 15. The germline gives CDR1 SGHDN, CDR2 FVKESK. CDR3 length: 18 amino acids. The CDR3 region is CASSPQGADWGVNYGYTF. CDR3 in DNA: TGTGCCAGCAGCCCCCAGGGGGCGGACTGGGGAGTCAACTATGGCTACACCTTC.

The chain combines TRBV7-8 with TRBJ2-7; 8 bases agree with TRBD1. Germline CDR1 reads SGHVS; CDR2 reads FQNEAQ. The CDR3 runs 15 residues. V dropped 7 bases and J dropped 5; count of bases not matched to a gene: 13. The CDR3: CASIPEGTGSDEQYF. The CDR3, as DNA: TGTGCCAGCATCCCAGAAGGGACAGGATCCGACGAGCAGTACTTC.

A single count supports this clone. The V and J genes are TRBV19 and TRBJ2-7, with 12 bases that match TRBD1. CDR1 and CDR2 from the germline V gene are LNHDA and SQIVND (reference sequence). The CDR3 sequence is 14 residues long. Trimming took 6 bases from V and 4 from J; bases not matched to a gene: 4. The CDR3 sequence is CASRGQGAMYEQYF. The CDR3 nucleotides are TGTGCCAGTAGGGGACAGGGGGCGATGTACGAGCAGTACTTC.

This clone has only a few counts. The chain combines TRBV28 with TRBJ1-2, with D possibly TRBD1 on 5 matching bases. Between the trimmed V and J ends, which lost 1 base and 4 bases, there was a span of 13 bases. The CDR3 has 15 residues. Germline CDR1 is MDHEN and CDR2 is SYDVKM. The CDR3 DNA follows: TGTGCCAGCAGTTTATCCGGCAGGGATTCCTATGGCTACACCTTC. It codes for CASSLSGRDSYGYTF.

The V call is TRBV11-3, the J call TRBJ1-2; D not certain. With 5 bases removed from V and 4 bases from J, the gap between germline ends came to 20 bases. Germline V CDR1 and CDR2: SGHNT, YENEEA. The CDR3 has 16 amino acids. The CDR3 loop reads CASSQEGTVHFYGYTF. CDR3 DNA sequence: TGTGCCAGCAGCCAAGAGGGAACAGTACACTTCTATGGCTACACCTTC.

This chain uses TRBV6-1 with TRBJ1-5; D is perhaps TRBD1 (6 bases). This CDR3 is built from 14 residues. Germline CDR1 reads MNHNS; CDR2 reads SASEGT. Trimming pared 3 bases from V and 4 bases from J, leaving 10 bases between. CDR3 protein: CASSDRGGNQPQHF. CDR3 in DNA: TGTGCCAGCAGTGATAGGGGGGGGAATCAGCCCCAGCATTTT.

The chain employs TRBV6-4 and TRBJ1-2, with a possible D match to TRBD1 (5 bases). The CDR3 totals 12 residues. V was cut by 2 bases and J by 7 bases, with 8 bases left in between. Germline V gives CDR1 MRHNA, CDR2 SNTAGT. The CDR3 DNA sequence: TGTGCCAGCAGTGACAGGGGTTCTGGCTACACCTTC. Protein product: CASSDRGSGYTF.

The rearrangement uses TRBV4-3 and TRBJ2-3; 11 nucleotides match TRBD2. The CDR3 is 16 amino acids. The J segment lost 1 base and the V segment lost 3 bases, leaving 3 bases of the junction unmatched. In germline, CDR1 is LGHNA, CDR2 YSLEER. The CDR3 loop reads CASSQSSGGRTDTQYF. CDR3 sequence (DNA): TGCGCCAGCAGCCAGTCTAGCGGGGGGCGCACAGATACGCAGTATTTT.

The chain is built from TRBV19 and TRBJ1-6; 8 nucleotides align to TRBD1. The CDR3 runs to 17 residues. CDR1 and CDR2 (germline): LNHDA, SQIVND (reference sequence). Unmatched junction bases numbered 14, after V lost 6 bases and J lost 7 bases. The CDR3: CASRDGQGWAGNSPLHF. CDR3 in DNA: TGTGCCAGTAGGGACGGACAGGGTTGGGCGGGAAATTCACCCCTCCACTTT.

This chain connects TRBV27 to TRBJ2-7; 11 bases are shared with TRBD2. The CDR3 runs 15 residues. Germline values: CDR1 MNHEY, CDR2 SMNVEV (reference sequence). The trim removed 4 bases at V and 2 bases at J, leaving 4 bases unmatched. CDR3: CASSSTSGTAYEQYF. The CDR3 DNA sequence: TGTGCCAGCAGTTCGACTAGCGGGACGGCCTACGAGCAGTACTTC.

The rearrangement links TRBV13 to TRBJ2-3; the match to TRBD2 covers 12 bases. Per the germline V gene, CDR1 is PRHDT and CDR2 is FYEKMQ (reference sequence). The CDR3 contains 18 residues. Trimming cost V 5 bases and J 2 bases; bases outside gene matches: 11. In DNA form, the CDR3 reads TGTGCCAGCAGCCTCAGGACTAGCGGGGACTGGAACACAGATACGCAGTATTTT. The encoded protein is CASSLRTSGDWNTDTQYF.

This rearrangement joins TRBV10-3 to TRBJ2-7; D is perhaps TRBD2 (6 bases). V lost 0 bases and J lost 0, with 9 bases in between. CDR1 and CDR2 from the germline V gene are ENHRY and SYGVKD. The CDR3 is 15 residues long. Written as DNA, the CDR3 is TGTGCCATCAGTGAGTCGCCCGGGAGCTCCTACGAGCAGTACTTC. It is translated as CAISESPGSSYEQYF.

This sequence joins TRBV27 and TRBJ2-5; D is possibly TRBD1 (5 bases). Trimming pared 3 bases from V and 5 bases from J, leaving 13 bases between. Germline CDR1 reads MNHEY; CDR2 reads SMNVEV (reference sequence). The CDR3 loop spans 14 amino acids. CDR3 sequence (DNA): TGTGCCAGCAGTTTTTTGACAGAAAGGGAGACCCAGTACTTC. It codes for CASSFLTERETQYF.

CDR3 sequence (DNA): TGCGCCAGCAGCCCCGGGGGCCGGGGGGCGGCTGAAGCTTTCTTT. This codes for CASSPGGRGAAEAFF. The chain recombines TRBV5-1 with TRBJ1-1; D possibly corresponds to TRBD1 (6 bases). V shed 4 bases and J shed 6 bases, with 19 bases lying between them. The CDR3 has 15 amino acids. The germline gives CDR1 SGHRS, CDR2 YFSETQ. Full variable domain (remainder filled in from reference TRBV5-1 and TRBJ1-1): KAGVTQTPRYLIKTRGQQVTLSCSPISGHRSVSWYQQTPGQGLQFLFEYFSETQRNKGNFPGRFSGRQFSNSRSEMNVSTLELGDSALYLCASSPGGRGAAEAFFGQGTRLTVV.

The J gene is TRBJ2-7, the V gene TRBV6-1, with TRBD1 matching over 8 bases. Unmatched junction bases numbered 3, after V lost 5 bases and J lost 3 bases. The germline gives CDR1 MNHNS, CDR2 SASEGT. The length of the CDR3 is 13 residues. The CDR3, as DNA: TGTGCCAGCAGTTCGGACAGGGTCTACGAGCAGTACTTC. It is translated as CASSSDRVYEQYF.

The chain joins TRBV5-6 to TRBJ2-1; TRBD1 agrees at 10 bases. J was trimmed by 2 bases and V by 4 bases; bases with no gene match: 3. The CDR3 sequence is 15 residues long. Per germline, CDR1 SGHDT and CDR2 YYEEEE. DNA for the CDR3: TGTGCCAGCAGCCTGGGGACAGGGGCCTACAATGAGCAGTTCTTC. As protein: CASSLGTGAYNEQFF.

This sequence joins TRBV7-9 and TRBJ2-7; D may be TRBD2 (6 bases). Trimming left V 8 bases short and J 6 bases short, with 20 bases between. This CDR3 has 14 amino acids. CDR1 is SEHNR, CDR2 FQNEAQ, per germline (reference sequence). CDR3 DNA sequence: TGTGCCAGCCGACCGGGACTCCTTTTTGGCGAGCAGTACTTC. It specifies CASRPGLLFGEQYF.

V is TRBV27 and J is TRBJ1-2; possible D gene TRBD1, 6 bases. Trimming took 8 bases from V and 2 from J, leaving 18 bases between them. The CDR3 has 15 residues. Germline CDR1 and CDR2: MNHEY and SMNVEV (reference sequence). In DNA form, the CDR3 reads TGTGCCAGCGGCTACCCGCGGACAGCCAACTATGGCTACACCTTC. It translates to CASGYPRTANYGYTF.

V and J are TRBV9 and TRBJ1-2; maybe TRBD1 (6 bases). The V gene lost 3 bases and the J gene lost 6 bases, with 15 bases spanning the gap. The CDR3 loop spans 14 amino acids. Germline V CDR1 and CDR2: SGDLS, YYNGEE. This CDR3 is CASSAGDTVDGYTF. CDR3 DNA sequence: TGTGCCAGCAGCGCCGGGGACACAGTTGATGGCTACACCTTC.

This clone was observed a single time. The chain has TRBV12-5 and TRBJ2-7; 8 bases map to TRBD1. J lost 1 base, V lost 5 bases, and 10 bases had no gene match. The CDR3 runs to 16 residues. Germline V CDR1 and CDR2: LGHNT, FRNRAP. CDR3 loop: CASGIQVGQASYEQYF. The CDR3 DNA reads as TGTGCTAGTGGTATTCAGGTGGGACAGGCTTCCTACGAGCAGTACTTC.

The V and J genes are TRBV18 and TRBJ2-5; 7 nucleotides match TRBD1. V was clipped by 0 bases and J by 2 bases; unmatched bases: 0. This CDR3 region has 14 residues. Per the germline V gene, CDR1 is KGHSH and CDR2 is LQKENI. The chain's CDR3 is CASSPPGQQETQYF. CDR3 coding DNA: TGTGCCAGCTCACCACCGGGACAGCAAGAGACCCAGTACTTC.

The rearrangement joins TRBV27 to TRBJ2-7; the D gene is possibly TRBD1 (5 bases). Trimming cost V 5 bases and J 2 bases, with 10 bases left between them. Germline V gene lookup returns CDR1 MNHEY and CDR2 SMNVEV (reference sequence). The CDR3 spans 13 residues. The CDR3 DNA sequence: TGTGCCAGCAGTCTGGGGCCCACCTACGAGCAGTACTTC. Residues: CASSLGPTYEQYF.

The chain is built from TRBV4-3 and TRBJ1-2, with 8 bases that match TRBD1. Germline CDR1 is LGHNA and CDR2 is YSLEER. This CDR3 contains 15 residues. Trimming removed 0 bases from V and 4 bases from J; junction bases left unmatched: 4. The CDR3 coding sequence is TGCGCCAGCAGCCAAGACAGGGGGCAGACCTATGGCTACACCTTC. Encoded protein: CASSQDRGQTYGYTF.